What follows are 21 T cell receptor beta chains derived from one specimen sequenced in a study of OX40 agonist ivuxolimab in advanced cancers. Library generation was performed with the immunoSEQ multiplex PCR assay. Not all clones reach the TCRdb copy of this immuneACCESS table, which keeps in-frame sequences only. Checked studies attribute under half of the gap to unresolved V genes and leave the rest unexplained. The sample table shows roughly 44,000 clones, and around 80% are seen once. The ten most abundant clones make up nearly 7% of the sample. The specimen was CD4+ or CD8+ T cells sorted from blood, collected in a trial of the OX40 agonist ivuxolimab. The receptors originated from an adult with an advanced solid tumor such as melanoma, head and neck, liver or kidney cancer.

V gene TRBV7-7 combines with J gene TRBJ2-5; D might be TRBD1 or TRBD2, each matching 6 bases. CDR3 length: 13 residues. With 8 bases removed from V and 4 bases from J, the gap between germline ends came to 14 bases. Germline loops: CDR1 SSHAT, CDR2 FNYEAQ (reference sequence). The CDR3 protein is CASLTGGGETQYF. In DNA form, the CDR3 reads TGTGCCAGCTTAACAGGAGGGGGAGAGACCCAGTACTTC.

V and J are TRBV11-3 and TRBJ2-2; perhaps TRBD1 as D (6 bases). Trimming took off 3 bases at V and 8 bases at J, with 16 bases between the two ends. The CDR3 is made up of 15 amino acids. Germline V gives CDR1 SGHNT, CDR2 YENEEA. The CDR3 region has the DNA TGTGCCAGCAGCTTTGGGCAGGGGAGTGTGGGGGAGCTGTTTTTT. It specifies CASSFGQGSVGELFF.

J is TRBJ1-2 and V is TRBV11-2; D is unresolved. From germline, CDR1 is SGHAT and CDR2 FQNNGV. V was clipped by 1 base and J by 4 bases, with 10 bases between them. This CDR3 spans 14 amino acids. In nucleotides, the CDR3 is TGTGCCAGCAGCTTAGTTTCCAGAACCTATGGCTACACCTTC. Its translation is CASSLVSRTYGYTF.

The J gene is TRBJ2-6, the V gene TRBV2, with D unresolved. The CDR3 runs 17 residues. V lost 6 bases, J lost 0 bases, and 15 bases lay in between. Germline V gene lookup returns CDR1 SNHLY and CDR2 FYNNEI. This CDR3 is CASSQDGPISGANVLTF. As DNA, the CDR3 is TGTGCCAGCAGCCAGGACGGGCCGATCTCTGGGGCCAACGTCCTGACTTTC.

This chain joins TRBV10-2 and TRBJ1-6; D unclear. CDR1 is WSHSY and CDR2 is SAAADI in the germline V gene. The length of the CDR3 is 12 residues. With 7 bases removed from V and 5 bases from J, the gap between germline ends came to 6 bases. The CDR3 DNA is TGCGCCAGCACCCCGGATAATTCACCCCTCCACTTT. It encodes CASTPDNSPLHF.

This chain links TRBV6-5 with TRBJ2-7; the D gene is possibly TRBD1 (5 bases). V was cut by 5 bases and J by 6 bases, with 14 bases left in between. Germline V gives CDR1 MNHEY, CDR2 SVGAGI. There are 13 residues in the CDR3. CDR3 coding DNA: TGTGCCAGCAGTCCGTCAGGGCCAATCGAGCAGTACTTC. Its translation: CASSPSGPIEQYF.

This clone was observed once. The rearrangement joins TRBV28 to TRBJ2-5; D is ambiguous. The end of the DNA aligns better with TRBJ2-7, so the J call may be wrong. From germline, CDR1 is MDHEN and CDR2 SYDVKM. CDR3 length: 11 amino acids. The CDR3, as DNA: TGTGCCAGCAGTTTTAGGGACGAGCAGTACTTC. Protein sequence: CASSFRDEQYF.

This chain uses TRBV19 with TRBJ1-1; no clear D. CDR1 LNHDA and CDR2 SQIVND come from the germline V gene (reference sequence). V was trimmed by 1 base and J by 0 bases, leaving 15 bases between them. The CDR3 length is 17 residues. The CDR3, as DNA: TGTGCCAGTAGTATAGGGACTCGCAGGCTCATGAACACTGAAGCTTTCTTT. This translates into CASSIGTRRLMNTEAFF.

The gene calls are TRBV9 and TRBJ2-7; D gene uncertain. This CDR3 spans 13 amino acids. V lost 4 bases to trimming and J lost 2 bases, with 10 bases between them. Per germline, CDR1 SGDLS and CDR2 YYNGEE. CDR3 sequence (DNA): TGTGCCAGCAGCAAAGACTCCCCCTACGAGCAGTACTTC. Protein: CASSKDSPYEQYF.

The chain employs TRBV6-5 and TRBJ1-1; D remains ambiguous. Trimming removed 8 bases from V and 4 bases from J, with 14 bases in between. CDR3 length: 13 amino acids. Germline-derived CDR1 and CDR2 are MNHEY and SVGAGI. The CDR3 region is CASGRMRVTEAFF. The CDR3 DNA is TGTGCCAGCGGAAGGATGAGGGTCACTGAAGCTTTCTTT.

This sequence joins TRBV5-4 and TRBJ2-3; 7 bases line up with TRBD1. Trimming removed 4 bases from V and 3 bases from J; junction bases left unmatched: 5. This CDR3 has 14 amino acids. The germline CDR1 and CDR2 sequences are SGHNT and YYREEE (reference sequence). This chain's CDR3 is CASSTDRRTDTQYF. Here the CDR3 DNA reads TGTGCCAGCAGCACGGACAGGCGTACAGATACGCAGTATTTT.

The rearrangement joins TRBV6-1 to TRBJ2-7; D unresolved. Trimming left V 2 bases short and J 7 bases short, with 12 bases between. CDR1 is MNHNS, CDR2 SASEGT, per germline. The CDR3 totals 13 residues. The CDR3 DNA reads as TGTGCCAGCAGTGAACCCGACTCCCGGGAGCAGTACTTC. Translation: CASSEPDSREQYF.

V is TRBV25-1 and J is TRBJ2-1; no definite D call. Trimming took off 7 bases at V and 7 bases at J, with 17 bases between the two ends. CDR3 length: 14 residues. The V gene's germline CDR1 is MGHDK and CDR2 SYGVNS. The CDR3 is CASKVGGLGNEQFF. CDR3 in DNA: TGTGCCAGCAAGGTGGGCGGCCTCGGGAATGAGCAGTTCTTC.

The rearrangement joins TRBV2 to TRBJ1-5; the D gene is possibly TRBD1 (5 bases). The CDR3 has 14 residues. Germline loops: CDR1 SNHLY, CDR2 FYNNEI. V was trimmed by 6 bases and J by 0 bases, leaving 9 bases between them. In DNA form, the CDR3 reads TGTGCCAGCAGCTTCGACAGTAGCAATCAGCCCCAGCATTTT. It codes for CASSFDSSNQPQHF. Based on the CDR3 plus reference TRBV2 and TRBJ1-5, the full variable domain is EPEVTQTPSHQVTQMGQEVILRCVPISNHLYFYWYRQILGQKVEFLVSFYNNEISEKSEIFDDQFSVERPDGSNFTLKIRSTKLEDSAMYFCASSFDSSNQPQHFGDGTRLSIL.

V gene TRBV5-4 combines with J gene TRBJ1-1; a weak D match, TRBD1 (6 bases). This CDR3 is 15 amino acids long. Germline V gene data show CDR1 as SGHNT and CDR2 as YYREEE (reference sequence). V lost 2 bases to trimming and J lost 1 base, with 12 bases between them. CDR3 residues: CASSLFGTRNTEAFF. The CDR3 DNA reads TGTGCCAGCAGCTTATTCGGGACAAGGAACACTGAAGCTTTCTTT. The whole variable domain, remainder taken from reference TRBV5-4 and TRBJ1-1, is ETGVTQSPTHLIKTRGQQVTLRCSSQSGHNTVSWYQQALGQGPQFIFQYYREEENGRGNFPPRFSGLQFPNYSSELNVNALELDDSALYLCASSLFGTRNTEAFFGQGTRLTVV.

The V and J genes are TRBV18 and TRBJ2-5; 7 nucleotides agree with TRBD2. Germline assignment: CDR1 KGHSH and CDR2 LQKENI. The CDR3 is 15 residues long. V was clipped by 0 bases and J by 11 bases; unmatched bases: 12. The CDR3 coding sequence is TGTGCCAGCTCACCACCTTCAGGAAAGGGGAGGGAGCAGTACTTC. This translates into CASSPPSGKGREQYF.

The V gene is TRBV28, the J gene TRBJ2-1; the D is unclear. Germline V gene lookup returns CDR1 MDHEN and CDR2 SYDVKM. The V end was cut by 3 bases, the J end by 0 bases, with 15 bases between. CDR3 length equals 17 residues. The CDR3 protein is CASSLGLRAYSYNEQFF. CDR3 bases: TGTGCCAGCAGTTTGGGCCTCCGGGCTTACTCCTACAATGAGCAGTTCTTC.

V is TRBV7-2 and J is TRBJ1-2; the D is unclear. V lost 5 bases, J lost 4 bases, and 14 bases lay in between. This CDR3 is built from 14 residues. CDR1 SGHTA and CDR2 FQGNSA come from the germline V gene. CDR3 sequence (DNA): TGTGCCAGCAGCCCCATCACATCACTCTATGGCTACACCTTC. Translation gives CASSPITSLYGYTF.

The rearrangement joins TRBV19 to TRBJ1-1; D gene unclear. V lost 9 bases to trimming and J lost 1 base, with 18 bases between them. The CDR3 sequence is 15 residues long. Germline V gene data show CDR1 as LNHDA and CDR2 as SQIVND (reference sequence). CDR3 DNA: TGTGCCAGCACGTCACCGGGAAGTCCGAACACTGAAGCTTTCTTT. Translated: CASTSPGSPNTEAFF.

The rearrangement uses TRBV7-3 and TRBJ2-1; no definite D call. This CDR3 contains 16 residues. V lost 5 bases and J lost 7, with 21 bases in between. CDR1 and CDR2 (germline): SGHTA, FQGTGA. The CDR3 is CASSPQLALSINEQFF. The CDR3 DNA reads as TGTGCCAGCAGCCCCCAGCTCGCACTTAGCATAAATGAGCAGTTCTTC.

The CDR3 loop is CASSPGRVGYTF. DNA of the CDR3: TGTGCCAGCTCACCAGGGCGTGTGGGCTACACCTTC. The genes are TRBV18 and TRBJ1-2, with unresolved D. Germline V gene data show CDR1 as KGHSH and CDR2 as LQKENI. The CDR3 covers 12 residues. The V end lost 2 bases, the J end lost 8 bases, and 9 bases lay between the germline ends. Filled out from reference TRBV18 and TRBJ1-2, the complete variable domain reads NAGVMQNPRHLVRRRGQEARLRCSPMKGHSHVYWYRQLPEEGLKFMVYLQKENIIDESGMPKERFSAEFPKEGPSILRIQQVVRGDSAAYFCASSPGRVGYTFGSGTRLTVV.